Here is one TCR beta chain with its context. The data were obtained in a study of blood T cell repertoires in COVID-19. This CDR3 spans 16 amino acids. Between the trimmed V and J ends, which lost 0 bases and 1 base, there was a span of 11 bases. Germline V gene lookup returns CDR1 SGDLS and CDR2 YYNGEE. Individuals aged about 18 to 89 years were recruited from fewer than 25 US areas. Sequenced by immunoSEQ multiplex PCR; TCRdb stores in-frame clones only, minus some. The sample records more than 250,000 clones, more than 75% being singletons. The receptor's source is a woman under 30 who had recovered from COVID-19. Sequences were obtained from PBMCs or T cells enriched from blood (not recorded which). The chain employs TRBV9 and TRBJ1-3; D gene uncertain. The CDR3 spells CASSVGNSLSGNTIYF. CDR3 DNA sequence: TGTGCCAGCAGCGTAGGTAACAGTTTATCTGGAAACACCATATATTTT.